The text below deals with one TCR beta chain. Its antigen is currently unknown. Mismatch with germline at one junction end may stem from a read error. The investigators reverse transcribed all of the isolated RNA, so they sequenced expressed TCRB transcripts. Clones were sequenced by immunoSEQ multiplex PCR, and TCRdb holds only the in-frame ones, with some missing. The sample has about 220,000 clones, 9.5% to 13% seen once. Sorting of CD4+ naive, central memory, regulatory and stem cell-like memory cells was performed via CD45RO/CCR7/CD25/CD127/CD95/CD27. The length of the CDR3 is 15 residues. Looked up from germline, CDR1 is SGHNT and CDR2 is YYREEE (reference sequence). The entry originates in a study of beta chain features in type 1 diabetes. General study findings and limits: Cells with high TCR expression could be over-represented by cDNA sequencing.

The source material was central memory CD4+ T cells from blood. This chain uses TRBV5-4 with TRBJ2-6, with D possibly being TRBD1 (6 bases). The source is a man aged 18 to 30 in good health. For the CDR3, the DNA is TGTGCCCGCAGCGCAGGGGCTCGTGGGGCCAACGTCCTGACTTTC. This codes for CARSAGARGANVLTF.